This is a list of T cell receptor beta chains from one sample in a study of Graves' ophthalmopathy and Graves' hyperthyroidism. In TCRdb, the multiplex PCR reads were re-called with MiXCR into one record per CDR3 protein. The profile shows more than 1,000,000 distinct CDR3 sequences, less than 45% of them singletons. Source material: peripheral blood or thyroid tissue (not recorded which). These receptors all stem from an adult man with Graves' hyperthyroidism. Each CDR3 is given with its conserved first and last residue. Fields, in order: D gene, V gene, CDR3 length, clone size, J gene, CDR3 DNA, CDR3 protein. The D gene is left open where the match is weak. A row's size may be missing; if present it is once, few, many or a size class.

D: .
V: TRBV11-2
length: 14
size: .
J: TRBJ2-7
DNA: TGTGCCAGCAGCCCCCTTTCCGGGGGCTACGAGCAGTACTTC
CDR3: CASSPLSGGYEQYF

D: .
V: TRBV15
length: 13
size: many
J: TRBJ2-7
DNA: TGTGCCACCCAAGGGGGTGGAGGCTACGAGCAGTACTTC
CDR3: CATQGGGGYEQYF

D: .
V: TRBV2
length: 14
size: many
J: TRBJ1-5
DNA: TGTGCCAGCAGCGACCAGGGATTTAATCAGCCCCAGCATTTT
CDR3: CASSDQGFNQPQHF

D: TRBD2
V: TRBV12-3/TRBV12-4
length: 14
size: .
J: TRBJ2-7
DNA: TGTGCCAGCAGACCCAGCGGGGGGGCCTGGGAGCAGTACTTC
CDR3: CASRPSGGAWEQYF

D: TRBD1
V: TRBV11-2
length: 14
size: .
J: TRBJ2-7
DNA: TGTGCCAGCAGCTTCTCGACAGGGGTGGCAAAGCAGTACTTC
CDR3: CASSFSTGVAKQYF

D: TRBD1
V: TRBV7-2
length: 15
size: many
J: TRBJ2-7
DNA: TGTGCCAGCAGCTTAGTAGGACAGGGGAACTACGAGCAGTACTTC
CDR3: CASSLVGQGNYEQYF

D: TRBD2
V: TRBV10-3
length: 13
size: .
J: TRBJ2-1
DNA: TGTGCCATCAGTGAGCGACTAGCTTATGAGCAGTTCTTC
CDR3: CAISERLAYEQFF

D: TRBD1
V: TRBV15
length: 16
size: .
J: TRBJ2-3
DNA: TGTGCCACCAGCAAACTCGACAGGGGCGCGGGAGATACGCAGTATTTT
CDR3: CATSKLDRGAGDTQYF

D: TRBD2
V: TRBV4-3
length: 17
size: .
J: TRBJ2-3
DNA: TGCGCCAGCAGCCCCCAGGCACTAGCGGGAGTAGGTGATACGCAGTATTTT
CDR3: CASSPQALAGVGDTQYF

D: .
V: TRBV25-1
length: 18
size: .
J: TRBJ1-1
DNA: TGTGCCAGCGGGGCCAGGTTGAGGGGGAATAGGTCGGACACTGAAGCTTTCTTT
CDR3: CASGARLRGNRSDTEAFF

D: .
V: TRBV12-3/TRBV12-4
length: 14
size: .
J: TRBJ1-5
DNA: TGTGCCAGCACCGATCGCATTAGCAATCAGCCCCAGCATTTT
CDR3: CASTDRISNQPQHF

D: TRBD1
V: TRBV7-9
length: 15
size: many
J: TRBJ1-6
DNA: TGTGCCAGCAGCGCACCGGGACAGGACGTCCAGGCCCTCCACTTT
CDR3: CASSAPGQDVQALHF

D: .
V: TRBV7-7
length: 13
size: .
J: TRBJ2-5
DNA: TGTGCCAGCAGCGTTGAAGGCCCTCCGGTCCAGTACTTC
CDR3: CASSVEGPPVQYF

D: TRBD1
V: TRBV7-9
length: 14
size: .
J: TRBJ1-2
DNA: TGTGCCAGCAGCCCAGGACAGGATCAGGGTGGCTACACCTTC
CDR3: CASSPGQDQGGYTF

D: .
V: TRBV2
length: 11
size: few
J: TRBJ1-2
DNA: TGTGCCAGCGGACAAACCGGTGGCTACACCTTC
CDR3: CASGQTGGYTF

D: .
V: TRBV7-3
length: 13
size: many
J: TRBJ2-2
DNA: TGTGCCAGCAGCTCAGGACTCACCGGGGAGCTGTTTTTT
CDR3: CASSSGLTGELFF

D: .
V: TRBV11-1
length: 14
size: few
J: TRBJ2-7
DNA: TGTGCCAGCAGCTTTTCCGTTGGAACCTACGAGCAGTACTTC
CDR3: CASSFSVGTYEQYF

D: .
V: TRBV19
length: 18
size: .
J: TRBJ2-2
DNA: TGTGCCAGTAGTATACGGAGTCCGGGGACGGCGAACACCGGGGAGCTGTTTTTT
CDR3: CASSIRSPGTANTGELFF